The sequence of this T cell receptor (beta chain) was determined in a study of cytomegalovirus exposure and HLA in healthy donors. Study at large: When 398 donors were genotyped, 81% of them were found to fall in the Caucasian-associated ancestry cluster. Study-wide points: It was assumed in the presence/absence analyses that sequencing depth was roughly uniform across donors.

The PCR contained 60 Vbeta and 13 Jbeta primers. Clones were sequenced by immunoSEQ multiplex PCR, and TCRdb holds only the in-frame ones, with some missing. Its listing shows 130,000 to 150,000 clones. Points on this clone: The target antigen is unknown.

This CDR3 is built from 14 residues. Losses at the gene ends were 3 bases for V and 8 bases for J; bases not matched to a gene: 7. Germline CDR1 SGDLS, CDR2 YYNGEE. The sequence came from a man aged 35 to 55 in good health and CMV-seronegative. The material sequenced was PBMCs. This chain joins TRBV9 and TRBJ1-2; 10 bases map to TRBD1. The CDR3: CASSGQGAEGGYTF. DNA of the CDR3: TGTGCCAGCAGCGGACAGGGGGCCGAGGGAGGCTACACCTTC.